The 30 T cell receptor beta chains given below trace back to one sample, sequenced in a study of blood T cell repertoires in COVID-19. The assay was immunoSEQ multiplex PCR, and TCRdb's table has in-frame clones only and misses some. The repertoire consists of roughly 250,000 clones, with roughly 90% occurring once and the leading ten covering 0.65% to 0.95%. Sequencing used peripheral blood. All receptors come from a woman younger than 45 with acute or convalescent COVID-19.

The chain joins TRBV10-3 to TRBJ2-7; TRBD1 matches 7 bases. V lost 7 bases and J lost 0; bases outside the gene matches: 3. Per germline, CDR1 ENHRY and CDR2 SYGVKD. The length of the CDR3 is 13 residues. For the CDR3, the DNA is TGTGCCATCATAGGGGACAGCTCCTACGAGCAGTACTTC. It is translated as CAIIGDSSYEQYF.

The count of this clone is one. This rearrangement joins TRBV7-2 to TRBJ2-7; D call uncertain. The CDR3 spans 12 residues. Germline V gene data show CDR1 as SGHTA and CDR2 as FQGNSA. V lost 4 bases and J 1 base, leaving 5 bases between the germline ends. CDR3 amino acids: CASSWRSYEQYF. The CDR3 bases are TGTGCCAGCAGCTGGCGGTCCTACGAGCAGTACTTC.

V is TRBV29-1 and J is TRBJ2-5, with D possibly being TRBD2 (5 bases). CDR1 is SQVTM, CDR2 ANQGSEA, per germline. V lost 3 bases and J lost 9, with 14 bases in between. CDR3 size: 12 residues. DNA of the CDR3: TGCAGCGTTGAGGTCGGAATGGAGGCCCAGTACTTC. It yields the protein CSVEVGMEAQYF.

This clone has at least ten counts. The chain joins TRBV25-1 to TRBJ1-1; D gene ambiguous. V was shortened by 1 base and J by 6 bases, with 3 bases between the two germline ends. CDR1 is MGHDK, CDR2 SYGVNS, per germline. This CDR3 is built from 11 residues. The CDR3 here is CASSEFAEAFF. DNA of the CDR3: TGTGCCAGCAGTGAATTCGCTGAAGCTTTCTTT.

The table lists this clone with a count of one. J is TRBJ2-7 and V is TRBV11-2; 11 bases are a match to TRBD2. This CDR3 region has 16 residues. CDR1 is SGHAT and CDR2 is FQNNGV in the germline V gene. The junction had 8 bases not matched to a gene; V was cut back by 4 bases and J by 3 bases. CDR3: CASSSKITSGSYEQYF. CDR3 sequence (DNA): TGTGCCAGCAGCTCCAAAATCACTAGCGGGAGCTACGAGCAGTACTTC.

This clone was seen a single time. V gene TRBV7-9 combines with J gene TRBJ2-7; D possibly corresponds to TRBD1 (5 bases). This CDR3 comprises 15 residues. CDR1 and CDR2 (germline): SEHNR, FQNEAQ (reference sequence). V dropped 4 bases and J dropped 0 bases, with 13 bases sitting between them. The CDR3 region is CASSSEDRNSYEQYF. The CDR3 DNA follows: TGTGCCAGCAGCTCAGAAGACAGAAACTCCTACGAGCAGTACTTC.

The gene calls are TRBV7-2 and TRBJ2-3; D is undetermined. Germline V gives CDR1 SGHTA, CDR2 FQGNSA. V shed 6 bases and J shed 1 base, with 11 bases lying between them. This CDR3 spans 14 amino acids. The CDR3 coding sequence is TGTGCCAGCAGTCCGATGATAGGCACAGATACGCAGTATTTT. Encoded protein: CASSPMIGTDTQYF.

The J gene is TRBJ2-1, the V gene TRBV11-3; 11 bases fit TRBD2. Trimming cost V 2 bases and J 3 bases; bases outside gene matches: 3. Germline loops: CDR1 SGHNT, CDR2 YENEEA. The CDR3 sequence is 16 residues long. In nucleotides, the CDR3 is TGTGCCAGCAGCTTACGACTAGCGGGAATCTACAATGAGCAGTTCTTC. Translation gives CASSLRLAGIYNEQFF.

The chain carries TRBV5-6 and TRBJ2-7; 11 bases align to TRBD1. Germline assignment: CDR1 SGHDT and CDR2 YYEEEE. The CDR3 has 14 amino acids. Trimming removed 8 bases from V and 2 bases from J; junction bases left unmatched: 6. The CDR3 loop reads CASFGDRGTYEQYF. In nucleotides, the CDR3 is TGTGCCAGTTTTGGGGACAGGGGGACCTACGAGCAGTACTTC.

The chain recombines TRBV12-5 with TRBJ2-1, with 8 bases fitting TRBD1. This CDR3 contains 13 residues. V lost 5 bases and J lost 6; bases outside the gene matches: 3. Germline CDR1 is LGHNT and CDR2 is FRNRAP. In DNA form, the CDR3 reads TGTGCTAGTGGTCCTGACAGGGGCAATGAGCAGTTCTTC. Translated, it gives CASGPDRGNEQFF.

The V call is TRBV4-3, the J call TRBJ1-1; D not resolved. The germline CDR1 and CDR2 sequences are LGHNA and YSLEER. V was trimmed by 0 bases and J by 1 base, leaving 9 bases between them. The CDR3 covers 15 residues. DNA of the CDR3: TGCGCCAGCAGCCAAGATTTCACGGGGAACACTGAAGCTTTCTTT. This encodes CASSQDFTGNTEAFF.

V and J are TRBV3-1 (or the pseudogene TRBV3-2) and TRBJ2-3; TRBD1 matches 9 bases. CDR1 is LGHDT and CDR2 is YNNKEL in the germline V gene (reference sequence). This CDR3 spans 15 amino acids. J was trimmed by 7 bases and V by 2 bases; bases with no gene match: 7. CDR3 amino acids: CASSQPGQGLYTQYF. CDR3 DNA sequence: TGTGCCAGCAGCCAACCGGGACAGGGCCTTTATACGCAGTATTTT.

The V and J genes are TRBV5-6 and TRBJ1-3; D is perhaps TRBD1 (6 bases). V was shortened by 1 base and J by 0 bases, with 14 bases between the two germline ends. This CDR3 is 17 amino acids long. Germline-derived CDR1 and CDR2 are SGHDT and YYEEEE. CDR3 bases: TGTGCCAGCAGCTTGATGGTGGGGGCCTTCTCTGGAAACACCATATATTTT. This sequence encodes CASSLMVGAFSGNTIYF.

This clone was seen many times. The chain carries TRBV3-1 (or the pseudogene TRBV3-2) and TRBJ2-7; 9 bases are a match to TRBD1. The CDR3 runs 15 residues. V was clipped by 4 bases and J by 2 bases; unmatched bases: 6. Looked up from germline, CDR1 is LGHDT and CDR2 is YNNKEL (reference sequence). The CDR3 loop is CASSPDGQGTYEQYF. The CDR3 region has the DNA TGTGCCAGCAGCCCAGATGGACAGGGGACCTACGAGCAGTACTTC.

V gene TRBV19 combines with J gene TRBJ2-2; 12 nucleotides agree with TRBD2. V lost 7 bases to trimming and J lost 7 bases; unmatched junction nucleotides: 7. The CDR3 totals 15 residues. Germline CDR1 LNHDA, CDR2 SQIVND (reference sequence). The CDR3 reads CASNYLAGGIGELFF. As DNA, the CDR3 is TGTGCCAGTAATTACCTAGCGGGAGGGATCGGGGAGCTGTTTTTT.

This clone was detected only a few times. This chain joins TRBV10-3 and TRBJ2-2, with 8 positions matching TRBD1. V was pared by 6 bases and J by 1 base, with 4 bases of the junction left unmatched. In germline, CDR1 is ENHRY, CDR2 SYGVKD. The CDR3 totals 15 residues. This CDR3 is CAISYTGGNTGELFF. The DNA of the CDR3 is TGTGCCATCAGCTACACAGGGGGGAACACCGGGGAGCTGTTTTTT.

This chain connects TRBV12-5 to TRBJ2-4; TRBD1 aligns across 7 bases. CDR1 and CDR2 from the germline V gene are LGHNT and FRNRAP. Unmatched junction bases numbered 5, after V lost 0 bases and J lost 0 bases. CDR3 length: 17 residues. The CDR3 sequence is CASGLVQGFLAKNIQYF. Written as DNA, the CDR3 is TGTGCTAGTGGTTTGGTACAGGGGTTTTTAGCCAAAAACATTCAGTACTTC.

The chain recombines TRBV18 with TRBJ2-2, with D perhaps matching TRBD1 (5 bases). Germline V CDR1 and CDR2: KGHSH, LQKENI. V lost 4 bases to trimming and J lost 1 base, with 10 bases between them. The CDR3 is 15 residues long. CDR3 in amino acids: CASSLQGLNTGELFF. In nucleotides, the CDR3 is TGTGCCAGCTCACTTCAGGGCTTGAACACCGGGGAGCTGTTTTTT.

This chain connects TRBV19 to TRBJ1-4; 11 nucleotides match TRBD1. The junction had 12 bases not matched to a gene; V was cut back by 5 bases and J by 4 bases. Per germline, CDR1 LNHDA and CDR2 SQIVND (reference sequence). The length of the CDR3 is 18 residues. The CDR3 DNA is TGTGCCAGTAGTTACGAGCCGGGACAGGGGGTTGGTAATGAAAAACTGTTTTTT. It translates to CASSYEPGQGVGNEKLFF.

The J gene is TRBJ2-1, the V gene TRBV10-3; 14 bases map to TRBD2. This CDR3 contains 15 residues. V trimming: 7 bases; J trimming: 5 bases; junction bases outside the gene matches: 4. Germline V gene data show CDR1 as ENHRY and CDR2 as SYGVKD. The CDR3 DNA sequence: TGTGCCATCACCGGGACTAGCGGGAGTAACAATGAGCAGTTCTTC. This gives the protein CAITGTSGSNNEQFF.

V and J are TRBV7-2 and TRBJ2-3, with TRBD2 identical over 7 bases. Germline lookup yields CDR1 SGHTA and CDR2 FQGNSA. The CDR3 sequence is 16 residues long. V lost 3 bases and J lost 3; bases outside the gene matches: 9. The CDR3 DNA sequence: TGTGCCAGCAGCTTTTGGGGCGGGAGAGTTACAGATACGCAGTATTTT. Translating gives CASSFWGGRVTDTQYF.

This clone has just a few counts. CDR3 loop: CATGRTAAYEQYF. DNA for the CDR3: TGTGCCACTGGAAGGACAGCCGCCTACGAGCAGTACTTC. This rearrangement joins TRBV6-5 to TRBJ2-7; D may be TRBD1 (6 bases). Germline-derived CDR1 and CDR2 are MNHEY and SVGAGI. This CDR3 has 13 residues. The V gene lost 10 bases and the J gene lost 2 bases, with 15 bases spanning the gap.

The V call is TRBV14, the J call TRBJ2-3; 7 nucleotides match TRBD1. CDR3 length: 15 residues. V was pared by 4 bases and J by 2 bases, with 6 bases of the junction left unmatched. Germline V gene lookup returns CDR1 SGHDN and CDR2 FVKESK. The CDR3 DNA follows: TGTGCCAGCAGCCCCGGGACAGAAGACACAGATACGCAGTATTTT. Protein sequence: CASSPGTEDTDTQYF.

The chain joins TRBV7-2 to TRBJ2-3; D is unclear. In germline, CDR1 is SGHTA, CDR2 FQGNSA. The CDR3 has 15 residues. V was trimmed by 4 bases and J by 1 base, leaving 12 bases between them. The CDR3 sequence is CASSSLRPGTDTQYF. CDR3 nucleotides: TGTGCCAGCAGCTCCTTGAGGCCCGGCACAGATACGCAGTATTTT.

CDR3 sequence reads: CASSSDGTGAYEQYF. In DNA, the CDR3 is TGTGCCAGCAGCTCTGACGGGACAGGGGCCTACGAGCAGTACTTC. The chain recombines TRBV5-8 with TRBJ2-7, with TRBD1 matching over 10 bases. The CDR3 runs 15 residues. The junction had 5 bases not matched to a gene; V was cut back by 3 bases and J by 2 bases. Germline CDR1 and CDR2: SGHTS and YDEGEE. Based on the CDR3 plus reference TRBV5-8 and TRBJ2-7, the full variable domain is EAGVTQSPTHLIKTRGQQATLRCSPISGHTSVYWYQQALGLGLQFLLWYDEGEERNRGNFPPRFSGRQFPNYSSELNVNALELEDSALYLCASSSDGTGAYEQYFGPGTRLTVT.

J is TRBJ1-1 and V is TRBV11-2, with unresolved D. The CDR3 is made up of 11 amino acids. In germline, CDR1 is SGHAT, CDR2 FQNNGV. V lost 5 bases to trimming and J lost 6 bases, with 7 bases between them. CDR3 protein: CASSPLAEAFF. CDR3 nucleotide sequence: TGTGCCAGCAGCCCCCTTGCTGAAGCTTTCTTT.

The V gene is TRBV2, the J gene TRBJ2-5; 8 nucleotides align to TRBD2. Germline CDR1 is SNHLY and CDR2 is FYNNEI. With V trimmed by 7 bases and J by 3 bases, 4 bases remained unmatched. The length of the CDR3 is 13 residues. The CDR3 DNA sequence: TGTGCCAGCACTAAGCGGGAGAAAGAGACCCAGTACTTC. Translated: CASTKREKETQYF.

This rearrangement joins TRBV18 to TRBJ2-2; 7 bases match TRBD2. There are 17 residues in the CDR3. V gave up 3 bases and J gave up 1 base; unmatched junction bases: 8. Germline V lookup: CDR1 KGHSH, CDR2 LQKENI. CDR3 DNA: TGTGCCAGCTCACCGGAGTCTAGCGGACTGAACACCGGGGAGCTGTTTTTT. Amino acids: CASSPESSGLNTGELFF.

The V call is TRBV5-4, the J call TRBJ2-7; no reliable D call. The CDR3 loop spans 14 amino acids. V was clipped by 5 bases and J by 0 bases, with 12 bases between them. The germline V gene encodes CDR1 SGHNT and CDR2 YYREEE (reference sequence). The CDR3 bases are TGTGCCAGCAGTGTCCGGGTGAGCTCCTACGAGCAGTACTTC. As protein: CASSVRVSSYEQYF.

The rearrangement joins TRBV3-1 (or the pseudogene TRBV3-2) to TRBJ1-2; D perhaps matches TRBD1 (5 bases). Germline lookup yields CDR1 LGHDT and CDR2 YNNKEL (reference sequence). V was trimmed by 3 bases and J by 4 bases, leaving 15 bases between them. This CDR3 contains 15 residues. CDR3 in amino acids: CASSQGVGTVYGYTF. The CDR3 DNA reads TGTGCCAGCAGCCAGGGAGTGGGGACTGTCTATGGCTACACCTTC.